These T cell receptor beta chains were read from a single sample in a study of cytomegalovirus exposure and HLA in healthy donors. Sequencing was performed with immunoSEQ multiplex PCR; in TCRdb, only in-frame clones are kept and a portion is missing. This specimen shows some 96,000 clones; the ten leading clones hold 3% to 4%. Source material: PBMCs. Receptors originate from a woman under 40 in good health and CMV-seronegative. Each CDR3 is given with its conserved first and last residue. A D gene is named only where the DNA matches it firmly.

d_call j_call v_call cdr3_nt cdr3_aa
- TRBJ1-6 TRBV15 TGTGCCACCAGCGACTGGGGAGATAGCTCACCCCTCCACTTT CATSDWGDSSPLHF
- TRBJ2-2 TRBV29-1 TGCAGCGTCAAGGGGGGGGTTGCCGGGGAGCTGTTTTTT CSVKGGVAGELFF
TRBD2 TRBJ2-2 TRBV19 TGTGCCAGCAAATTTGGGACTAGCGGGATAACCGGGGAGCTGTTTTTT CASKFGTSGITGELFF
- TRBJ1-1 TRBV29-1 TGCAGCGTCGAACAGGGAACTGAAGCTTTCTTT CSVEQGTEAFF
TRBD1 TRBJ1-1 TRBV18 TGTGCCAGCTCACCGCGTGGGACAGGGGGCGTAACGAACACTGAAGCTTTCTTT CASSPRGTGGVTNTEAFF
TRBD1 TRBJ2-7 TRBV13 TGTGCCAGCAGCTTAGACGGGACAGGGGTCCACGAGCAGTACTTC CASSLDGTGVHEQYF
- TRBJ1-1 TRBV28 TGTGCCAGCAGTTCCCCGGAACAGGGGAACACTGAAGCTTTCTTT CASSSPEQGNTEAFF
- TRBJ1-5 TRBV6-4 TGTGCCAGCCGCCCCTGGAGGGATAATAGCAATCAGCCCCAGCATTTT CASRPWRDNSNQPQHF
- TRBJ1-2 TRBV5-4 TGTGCCAGCAGCTTGGAGAGGCGCGCTAACTATGGCTACACCTTC CASSLERRANYGYTF
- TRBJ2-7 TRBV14 TGTGCCAGCAGCCAACTCCGAGACAGGAGACTCTACGAGCAGTACTTC CASSQLRDRRLYEQYF
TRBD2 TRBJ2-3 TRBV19 TGTGCCAGTAGTAGATACTCCGTCCGGACTAGCGGGAGGGCCTCAGATACGCAGTATTTT CASSRYSVRTSGRASDTQYF
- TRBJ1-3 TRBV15 TGTGCCACCAGCAGAGATCGGGGGGTCTCTGGAAACACCATATATTTT CATSRDRGVSGNTIYF
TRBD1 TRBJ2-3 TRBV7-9 TGTGCCAGCAAACGAACCGGGACAGGGGGGGATACGCAGTATTTT CASKRTGTGGDTQYF
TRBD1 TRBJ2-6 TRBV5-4 TGTGCCAGCAGCTTGTTTACAGGGGGCTATGGGGCCAACGTCCTGACTTTC CASSLFTGGYGANVLTF
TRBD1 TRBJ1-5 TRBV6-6 TGTGCCAGCAGTTACGGGACAGACCATCAGCCCCAGCATTTT CASSYGTDHQPQHF
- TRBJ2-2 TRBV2 TGTGCCAGCAGTGTCGGGGGGGAGCTGTTTTTT CASSVGGELFF
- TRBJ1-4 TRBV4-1 TGCGCCAGCAGCCGCGGGGCAGGGTTTGAAAAACTGTTTTTT CASSRGAGFEKLFF
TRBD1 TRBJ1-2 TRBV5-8 TGTGCCAGCAGCCAGGGGGAGAACTATGGCTACACCTTC CASSQGENYGYTF
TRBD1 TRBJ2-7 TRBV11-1 TGTGCCAGCAGCCTACTGACAGGGGGCTTCGAGCAGTACTTC CASSLLTGGFEQYF
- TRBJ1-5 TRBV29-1 TGCAGCGTTATAGTCAGCAATCAGCCCCAGCATTTT CSVIVSNQPQHF
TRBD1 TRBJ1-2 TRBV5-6 TGTGCCAGCAGCGGATTCCGGGACAGGGAGTTTTACACCTTC CASSGFRDREFYTF
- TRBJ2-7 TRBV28 TGTGCCAGCAGTTTAGTTTACTACGAGCAGTACTTC CASSLVYYEQYF
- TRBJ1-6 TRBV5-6 TGTGCCAGCAGCGCGACGGGTAATTCACCCCTCCACTTT CASSATGNSPLHF
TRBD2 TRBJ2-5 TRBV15 TGTGCCACCAGCACCGGGACTAGCGGGGGGTGGGGGGAGACCCAGTACTTC CATSTGTSGGWGETQYF
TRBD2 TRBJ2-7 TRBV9 TGTGCCAGCAGCCCGGGCGGGAGGGCCTCCTACGAGCAGTACTTC CASSPGGRASYEQYF
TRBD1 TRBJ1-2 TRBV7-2 TGTGCCAGCAGCATAATCTCGGGACAGGTGTGGGGCTACACCTTC CASSIISGQVWGYTF
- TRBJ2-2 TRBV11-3 TGTGCCAGCAGCTACGACACTTACACCGGGGAGCTGTTTTTT CASSYDTYTGELFF
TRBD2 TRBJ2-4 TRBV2 TGTGCCAGCAAAGCTCTAGCGGGAGCACCAAACATTCAGTACTTC CASKALAGAPNIQYF
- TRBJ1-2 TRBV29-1 TGCAGCGCCCGAAGGGGGGGATACGGCTACACCTTC CSARRGGYGYTF
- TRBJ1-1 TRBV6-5 TGTGCCAGCATCGAACACAGGAGTGTGGCTGAAGCTTTCTTT CASIEHRSVAEAFF
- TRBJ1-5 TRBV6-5 TGTGCCAGCAGTTATAGGGGAGGGGATCAGCCCCAGCATTTT CASSYRGGDQPQHF
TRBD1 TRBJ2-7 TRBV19 TGTGCCAGTAGTATGGGGACAGGGCCCTACGAGCAGTACTTC CASSMGTGPYEQYF
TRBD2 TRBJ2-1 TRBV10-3 TGTGCCATCAGTGAGTCCCTCTATAGCGGGAAAACCTCCTACAATGAGCAGTTCTTC CAISESLYSGKTSYNEQFF
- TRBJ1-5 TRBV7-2 TGTGCCAGCAGCTTAGTTACAGGGACAAATCAGCCCCAGCATTTT CASSLVTGTNQPQHF
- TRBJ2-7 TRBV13 TGTGCCAGCAGCTCAAACGGGGGAGAGCAGTACTTC CASSSNGGEQYF
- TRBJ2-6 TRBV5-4 TGTGCCAGCAGCAACCGACAGGTCTCTGGGGCCAACGTCCTGACTTTC CASSNRQVSGANVLTF
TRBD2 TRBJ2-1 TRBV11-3 TGTGCCAGCAGCGGACGGACTAGCGGGGGTGACAATGAGCAGTTCTTC CASSGRTSGGDNEQFF
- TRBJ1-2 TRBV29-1 TGCAGCGCTAGCGGGGGGCGTAATGGCTACACCTTC CSASGGRNGYTF
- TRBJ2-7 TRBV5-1 TGCGCCAGCAGCTTGTCCCCGAGTCCGTACGAGCAGTACTTC CASSLSPSPYEQYF
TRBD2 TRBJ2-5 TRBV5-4 TGTGCCAGCAGGGGCGGACTAGCGGGAGTCGAGACCCAGTACTTC CASRGGLAGVETQYF
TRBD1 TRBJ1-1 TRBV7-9 TGTGCCAGCAGCTTAGGGGACAGGGGAGTAGACACTGAAGCTTTCTTT CASSLGDRGVDTEAFF
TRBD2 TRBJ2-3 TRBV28 TGTGCCAGCAGTTTAGTCGTTAGGGTTAGCGGGAAGGGTACAGATACGCAGTATTTT CASSLVVRVSGKGTDTQYF
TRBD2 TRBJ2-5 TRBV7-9 TGTGCCAGCAGCTTAACAGCGGGATCTATTGAGACCCAGTACTTC CASSLTAGSIETQYF
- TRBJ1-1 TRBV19 TGTGCCAGTAGTAAGGGACAGAACACTGAAGCTTTCTTT CASSKGQNTEAFF
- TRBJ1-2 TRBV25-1 TGTGCCAGCAGTGCCTCTCAGGGGCGCGGCTACACCTTC CASSASQGRGYTF
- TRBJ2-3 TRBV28 TGTGCCAGCAGTTTCCCCCGAGTTACTTCCGGGTATACGCAGTATTTT CASSFPRVTSGYTQYF
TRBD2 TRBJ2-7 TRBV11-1 TGTGCCAGCAGCGAGGGGACTAGAAGTATCTACGAGCAGTACTTC CASSEGTRSIYEQYF
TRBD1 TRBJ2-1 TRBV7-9 TGTGCCAGCAGCTTAAATCGACAGGGAAGGTACAATGAGCAGTTCTTC CASSLNRQGRYNEQFF
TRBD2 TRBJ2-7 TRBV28 TGTGCCAGCAGTCCTGTCCTAGCGGGAGATGAGTATGACGAGCAGTACTTC CASSPVLAGDEYDEQYF